This T cell receptor beta chain came from a study of shared clonotypes between healthy human individuals. Study in general: The donors, two women and a few men, were aged 18 to 49. Points from the study as a whole: Generally, naive subsets (rather than memory subsets) showed larger estimated richness. Sorted-subset samples were not fully sequenced, rarefaction indicated. A few donors showed sharing of about 4.7% of naive CD4 clonotypes.

Only in-frame clones appear in the TCRdb table, and some are missing; sequencing was by immunoSEQ multiplex PCR. The sample lists 2,500,000 or so clones; 80% to 95% were seen once. A note on this clone: As yet, its antigen is unknown.

Germline CDR1 MDHEN, CDR2 SYDVKM. The V end was cut by 2 bases, the J end by 8 bases, with 13 bases between. CDR3 length: 14 amino acids. Input material: naive CD4+ T cells from PBMCs. Noted subset: CD45RA+ positively selected. The chain uses TRBV28 and TRBJ2-1; D is perhaps TRBD2 (6 bases). The sequence was collected from a man in his late teens or twenties in good health. Some clones in this sample may be carry-over from other donors' samples. CDR3 sequence: CASSLTSQFDEQFF. The CDR3 coding sequence is TGTGCCAGCAGTTTAACTAGCCAGTTCGATGAGCAGTTCTTC.